This T cell receptor (beta chain) was captured in a study of control samples from healthy donors and cancer patients. The table came from immunoSEQ multiplex PCR; TCRdb's copy has only in-frame clones and leaves some out. Among roughly 120,000 clones listed, 91% were seen once. The CDR3 spans 16 residues. With 5 bases clipped from V and 3 bases from J, the junction kept 11 bases outside the gene matches. The germline gives CDR1 SGHNT, CDR2 YYREEE (reference sequence). The TCR was taken from a woman aged 18-35 years in good health. The chain joins TRBV5-4 to TRBJ2-3, with 8 bases lining up with TRBD2. The sample consisted of blood. Here the CDR3 DNA reads TGTGCCAGCAGTCCCGGGGGGGGCGCGAGAACAGATACGCAGTATTTT. Protein product: CASSPGGGARTDTQYF.